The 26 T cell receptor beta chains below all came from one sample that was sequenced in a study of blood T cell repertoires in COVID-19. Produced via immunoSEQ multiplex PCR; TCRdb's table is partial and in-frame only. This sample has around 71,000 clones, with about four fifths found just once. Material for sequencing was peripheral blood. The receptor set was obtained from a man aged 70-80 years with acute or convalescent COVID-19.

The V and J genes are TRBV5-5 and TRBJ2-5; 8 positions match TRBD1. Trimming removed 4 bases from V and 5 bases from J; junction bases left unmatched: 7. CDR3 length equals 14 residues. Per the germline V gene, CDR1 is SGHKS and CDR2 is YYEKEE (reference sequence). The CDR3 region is CASSRTGLGETQYF. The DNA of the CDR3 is TGTGCCAGCAGCCGGACAGGGTTGGGGGAGACCCAGTACTTC.

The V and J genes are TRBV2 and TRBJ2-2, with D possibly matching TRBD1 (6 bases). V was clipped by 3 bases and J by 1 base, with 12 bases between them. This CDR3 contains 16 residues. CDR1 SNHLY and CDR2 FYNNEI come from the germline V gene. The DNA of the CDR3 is TGTGCCAGCAGTGACAACAGGGCGGAGAACACCGGGGAGCTGTTTTTT. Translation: CASSDNRAENTGELFF.

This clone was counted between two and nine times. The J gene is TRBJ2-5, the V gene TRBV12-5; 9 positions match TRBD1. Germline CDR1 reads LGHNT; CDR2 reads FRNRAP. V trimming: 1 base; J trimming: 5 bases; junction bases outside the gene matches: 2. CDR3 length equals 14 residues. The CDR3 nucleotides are TGTGCTAGTGGTTTGGGACAGGGGGTGGAGACCCAGTACTTC. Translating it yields CASGLGQGVETQYF. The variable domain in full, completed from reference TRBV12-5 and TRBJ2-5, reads DARVTQTPRHKVTEMGQEVTMRCQPILGHNTVFWYRQTMMQGLELLAYFRNRAPLDDSGMPKDRFSAEMPDATLATLKIQPSEPRDSAVYFCASGLGQGVETQYFGPGTRLLVL.

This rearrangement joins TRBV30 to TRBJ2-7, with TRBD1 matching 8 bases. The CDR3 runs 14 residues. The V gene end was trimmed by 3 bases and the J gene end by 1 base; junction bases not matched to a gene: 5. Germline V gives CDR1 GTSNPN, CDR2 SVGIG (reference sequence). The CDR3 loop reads CAWRGDRNSYEQYF. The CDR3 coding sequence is TGTGCCTGGAGGGGGGACAGGAATTCCTACGAGCAGTACTTC.

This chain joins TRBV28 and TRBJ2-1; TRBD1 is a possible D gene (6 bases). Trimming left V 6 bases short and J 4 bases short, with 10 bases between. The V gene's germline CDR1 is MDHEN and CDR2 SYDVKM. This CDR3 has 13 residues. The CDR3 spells CASRLTGYNEQFF. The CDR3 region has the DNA TGTGCCAGCAGGTTAACAGGGTACAATGAGCAGTTCTTC. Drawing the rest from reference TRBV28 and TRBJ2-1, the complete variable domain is DVKVTQSSRYLVKRTGEKVFLECVQDMDHENMFWYRQDPGLGLRLIYFSYDVKMKEKGDIPEGYSVSREKKERFSLILESASTNQTSMYLCASRLTGYNEQFFGPGTRLTVL.

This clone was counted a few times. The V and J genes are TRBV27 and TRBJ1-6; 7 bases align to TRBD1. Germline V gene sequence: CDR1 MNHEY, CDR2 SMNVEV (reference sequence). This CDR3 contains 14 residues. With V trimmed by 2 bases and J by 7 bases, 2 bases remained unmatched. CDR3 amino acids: CASSLRTGNSPLHF. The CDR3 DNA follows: TGTGCCAGCAGTTTAAGGACAGGAAATTCACCCCTCCACTTT.

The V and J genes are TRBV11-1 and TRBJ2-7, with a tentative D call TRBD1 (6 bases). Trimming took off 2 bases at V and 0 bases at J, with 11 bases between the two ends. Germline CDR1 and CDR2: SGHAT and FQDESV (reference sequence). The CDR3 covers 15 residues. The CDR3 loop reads CASSLRDTGSYEQYF. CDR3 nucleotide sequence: TGTGCCAGCAGCTTACGGGACACTGGCTCCTACGAGCAGTACTTC. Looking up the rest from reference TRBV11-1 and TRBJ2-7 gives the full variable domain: EAEVAQSPRYKITEKSQAVAFWCDPISGHATLYWYRQILGQGPELLVQFQDESVVDDSQLPKDRFSAERLKGVDSTLKIQPAELGDSAMYLCASSLRDTGSYEQYFGPGTRLTVT.

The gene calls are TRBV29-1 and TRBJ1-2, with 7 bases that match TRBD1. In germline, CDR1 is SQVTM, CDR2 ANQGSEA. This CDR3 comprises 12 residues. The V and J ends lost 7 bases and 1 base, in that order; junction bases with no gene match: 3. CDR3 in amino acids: CSARDSNYGYTF. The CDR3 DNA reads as TGCAGCGCTAGGGACAGTAACTATGGCTACACCTTC. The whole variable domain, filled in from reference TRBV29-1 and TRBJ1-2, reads SAVISQKPSRDICQRGTSLTIQCQVDSQVTMMFWYRQQPGQSLTLIATANQGSEATYESGFVIDKFPISRPNLTFSTLTVSNMSPEDSSIYLCSARDSNYGYTFGSGTRLTVV.

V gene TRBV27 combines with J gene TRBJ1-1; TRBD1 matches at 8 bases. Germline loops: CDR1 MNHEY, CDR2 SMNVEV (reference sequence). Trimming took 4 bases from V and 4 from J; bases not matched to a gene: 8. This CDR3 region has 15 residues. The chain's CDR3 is CASSSQGAAGTEAFF. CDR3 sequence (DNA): TGTGCCAGCAGTTCTCAGGGGGCGGCAGGCACTGAAGCTTTCTTT.

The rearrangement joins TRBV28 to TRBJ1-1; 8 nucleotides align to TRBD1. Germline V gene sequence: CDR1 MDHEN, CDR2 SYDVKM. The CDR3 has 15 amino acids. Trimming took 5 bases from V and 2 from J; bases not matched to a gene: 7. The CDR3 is CASSPPGQGNTEAFF. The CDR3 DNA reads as TGTGCCAGCAGTCCCCCCGGACAGGGAAACACTGAAGCTTTCTTT.

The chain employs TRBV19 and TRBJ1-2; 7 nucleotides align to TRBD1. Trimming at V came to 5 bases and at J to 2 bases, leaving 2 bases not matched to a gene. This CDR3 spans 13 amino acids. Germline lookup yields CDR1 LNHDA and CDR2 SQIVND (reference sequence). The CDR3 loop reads CASSPGQNYGYTF. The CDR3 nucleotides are TGTGCCAGTAGTCCGGGACAGAACTATGGCTACACCTTC.

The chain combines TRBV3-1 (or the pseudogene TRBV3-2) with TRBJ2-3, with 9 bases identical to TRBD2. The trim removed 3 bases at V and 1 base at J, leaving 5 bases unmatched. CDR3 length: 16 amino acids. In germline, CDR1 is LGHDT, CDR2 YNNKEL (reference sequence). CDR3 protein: CASSHPSGAGTDTQYF. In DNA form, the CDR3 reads TGTGCCAGCAGCCACCCTAGCGGGGCTGGCACAGATACGCAGTATTTT.

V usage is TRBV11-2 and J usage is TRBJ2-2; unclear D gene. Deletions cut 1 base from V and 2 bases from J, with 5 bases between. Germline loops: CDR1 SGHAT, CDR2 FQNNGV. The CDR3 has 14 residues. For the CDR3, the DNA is TGTGCCAGCAGCTTAGTACTAAACACCGGGGAGCTGTTTTTT. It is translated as CASSLVLNTGELFF.

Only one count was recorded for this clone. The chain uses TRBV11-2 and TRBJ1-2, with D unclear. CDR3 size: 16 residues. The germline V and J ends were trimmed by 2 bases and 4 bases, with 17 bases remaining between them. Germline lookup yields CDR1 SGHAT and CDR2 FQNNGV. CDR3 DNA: TGTGCCAGCAGCTTAAGGGTGCGGCCCGAGGGCTATGGCTACACCTTC. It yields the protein CASSLRVRPEGYGYTF.

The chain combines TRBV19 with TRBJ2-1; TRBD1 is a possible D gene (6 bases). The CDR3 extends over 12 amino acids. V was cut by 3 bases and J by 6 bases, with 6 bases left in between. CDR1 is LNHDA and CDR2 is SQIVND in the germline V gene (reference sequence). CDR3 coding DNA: TGTGCCAGTAGTATCAGGGGCAATGAGCAGTTCTTC. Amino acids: CASSIRGNEQFF.

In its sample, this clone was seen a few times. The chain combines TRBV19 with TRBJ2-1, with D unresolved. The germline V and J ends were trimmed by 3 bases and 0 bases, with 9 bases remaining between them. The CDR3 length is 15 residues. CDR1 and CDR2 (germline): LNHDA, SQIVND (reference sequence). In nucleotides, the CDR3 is TGTGCCAGTAGTATGCGCGACAACTCCTACAATGAGCAGTTCTTC. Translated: CASSMRDNSYNEQFF.

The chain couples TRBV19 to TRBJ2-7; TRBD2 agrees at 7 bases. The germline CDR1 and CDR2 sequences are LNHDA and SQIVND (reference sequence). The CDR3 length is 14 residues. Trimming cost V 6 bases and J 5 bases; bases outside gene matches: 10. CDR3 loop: CASSLSWGGDEQYF. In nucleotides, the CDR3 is TGTGCCAGTAGCCTCTCCTGGGGGGGGGACGAGCAGTACTTC.

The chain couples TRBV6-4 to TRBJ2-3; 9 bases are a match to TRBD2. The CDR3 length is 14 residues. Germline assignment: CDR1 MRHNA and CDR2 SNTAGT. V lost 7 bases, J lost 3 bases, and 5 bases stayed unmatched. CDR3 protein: CASIGLAGTDTQYF. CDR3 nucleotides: TGTGCCAGCATAGGGCTAGCGGGAACAGATACGCAGTATTTT.

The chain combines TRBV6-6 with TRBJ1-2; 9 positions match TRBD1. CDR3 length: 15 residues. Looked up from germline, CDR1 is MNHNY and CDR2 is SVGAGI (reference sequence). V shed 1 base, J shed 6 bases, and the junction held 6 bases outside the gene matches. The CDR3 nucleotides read TGTGCCAGCAGTTACTTGATCCGGGACAGGGATGGCTACACCTTC. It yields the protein CASSYLIRDRDGYTF.

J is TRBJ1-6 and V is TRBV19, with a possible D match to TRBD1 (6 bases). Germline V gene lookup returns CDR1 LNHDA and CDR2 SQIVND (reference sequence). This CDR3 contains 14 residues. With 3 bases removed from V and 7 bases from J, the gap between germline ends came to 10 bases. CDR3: CASSIQGMNSPLHF. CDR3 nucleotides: TGTGCCAGTAGTATTCAGGGGATGAATTCACCCCTCCACTTT.

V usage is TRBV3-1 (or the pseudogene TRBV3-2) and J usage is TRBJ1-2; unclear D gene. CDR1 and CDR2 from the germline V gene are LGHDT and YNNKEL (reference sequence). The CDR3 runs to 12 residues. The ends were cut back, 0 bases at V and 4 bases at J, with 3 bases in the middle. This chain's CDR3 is CASSQDLYGYTF. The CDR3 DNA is TGTGCCAGCAGCCAAGATCTCTATGGCTACACCTTC.

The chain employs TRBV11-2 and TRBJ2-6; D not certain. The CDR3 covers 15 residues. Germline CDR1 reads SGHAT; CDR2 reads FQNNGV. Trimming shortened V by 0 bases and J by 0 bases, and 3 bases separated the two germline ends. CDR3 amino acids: CASSLELSGANVLTF. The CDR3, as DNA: TGTGCCAGCAGCTTAGAACTCTCTGGGGCCAACGTCCTGACTTTC.

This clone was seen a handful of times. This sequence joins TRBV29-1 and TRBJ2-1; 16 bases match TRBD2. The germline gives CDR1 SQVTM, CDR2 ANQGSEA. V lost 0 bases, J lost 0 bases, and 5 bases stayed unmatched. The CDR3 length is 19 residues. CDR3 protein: CSVEDLGLAGGPSYNEQFF. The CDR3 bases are TGCAGCGTTGAAGATCTGGGACTAGCGGGAGGGCCCTCCTACAATGAGCAGTTCTTC.

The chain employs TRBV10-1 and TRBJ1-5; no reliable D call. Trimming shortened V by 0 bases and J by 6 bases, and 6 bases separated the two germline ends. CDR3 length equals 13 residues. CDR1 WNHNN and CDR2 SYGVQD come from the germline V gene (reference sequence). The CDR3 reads CASSESLGQPQHF. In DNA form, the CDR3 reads TGCGCCAGCAGTGAGTCCCTAGGTCAGCCCCAGCATTTT.

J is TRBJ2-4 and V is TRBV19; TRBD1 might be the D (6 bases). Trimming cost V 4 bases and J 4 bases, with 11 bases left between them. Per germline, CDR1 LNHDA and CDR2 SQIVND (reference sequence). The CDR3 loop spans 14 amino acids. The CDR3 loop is CASSTWDTKNIQYF. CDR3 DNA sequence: TGTGCCAGTAGTACCTGGGACACTAAAAACATTCAGTACTTC.

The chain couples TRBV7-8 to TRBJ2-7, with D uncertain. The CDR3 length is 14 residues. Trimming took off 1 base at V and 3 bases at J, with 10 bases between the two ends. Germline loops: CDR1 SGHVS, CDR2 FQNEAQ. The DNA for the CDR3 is TGTGCCAGCAGCTTAGGTCTAGGCAGCTACGAGCAGTACTTC. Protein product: CASSLGLGSYEQYF.